These 19 T cell receptor beta chains were all obtained from the same sample, sequenced in a study of regulatory T cells in long-lasting Graves disease. Documented time point: newly diagnosed GD, antithyroid drugs for less than 3 months. After RNA was extracted from PBMCs, the TCR library was made from it. Building the TCR beta libraries relied on iRepertoire HTBI primers, and CDR3 regions underwent Arm-PCR. TCRdb reanalysed the multiplex PCR reads using MiXCR and keeps one entry per CDR3 protein. The table has over 350,000 distinct CDR3 sequences, 12% to 15% seen once. The same data also went into a second study, on T cells in Graves' hyperthyroidism and ophthalmopathy.

The sequencing used peripheral blood mononuclear cells (PBMCs), collected at new diagnosis, from a patient treated with antithyroid drugs. Source of these receptors: a woman in her forties or fifties with Graves disease.

To note about this clonotype: A far larger clone is one base from this, pointing to a likely read error. The rearrangement joins TRBV12-3 or TRBV12-4 to TRBJ2-7; tentatively, D is TRBD1 or TRBD2 (5 bases each). The V and J ends lost 4 bases and 7 bases respectively, with 23 bases between them. CDR3 length: 16 amino acids. The CDR3 DNA reads TGTGCCAGCAGTTCCCTATCGAGGGGCTCCTACAATGAGCAGTACTTC. Its protein is CASSSLSRGSYNEQYF.

The CDR3, as DNA: TGTGCCAGCAGTTTTGGGGACAGGGCCAATGAAAAACTGTTTTTT. Encoded protein: CASSFGDRANEKLFF. This sequence joins TRBV28 and TRBJ1-4; 9 bases map to TRBD1. The CDR3 consists of 15 residues. The V gene end was trimmed by 3 bases and the J gene end by 5 bases; junction bases not matched to a gene: 4. Per the germline V gene, CDR1 is MDHEN and CDR2 is SYDVKM.

The chain recombines TRBV5-8 with TRBJ1-1; D not certain. V was cut by 0 bases and J by 3 bases, with 6 bases left in between. Germline CDR1 reads SGHTS; CDR2 reads YDEGEE. This CDR3 region has 13 residues. This CDR3 reads CASSLVQDTEAFF. CDR3 coding DNA: TGTGCCAGCAGCTTGGTCCAGGACACTGAAGCTTTCTTT.

This clonotype was counted at least ten times. V usage is TRBV28 and J usage is TRBJ2-2; TRBD1 might be the D (5 bases). V was shortened by 8 bases and J by 2 bases, with 9 bases between the two germline ends. The CDR3 covers 13 residues. Per the germline V gene, CDR1 is MDHEN and CDR2 is SYDVKM. The CDR3 bases are TGTGCCAGCTCGGACACCAACACCGGGGAGCTGTTTTTT. This encodes CASSDTNTGELFF.

This clonotype came up a few times. The chain joins TRBV7-9 to TRBJ2-7; 7 bases are a match to TRBD2. CDR3 length equals 14 residues. Germline CDR1 and CDR2: SEHNR and FQNEAQ (reference sequence). Losses at the gene ends were 3 bases for V and 3 bases for J; bases not matched to a gene: 5. CDR3 nucleotide sequence: TGTGCCAGCAGCTTCACGCGGGAGCTCTACGAGCAGTACTTC. It specifies CASSFTRELYEQYF.

This clonotype was seen at least ten times. This chain uses TRBV3-1 with TRBJ2-1; D is ambiguous. Per the germline V gene, CDR1 is LGHDT and CDR2 is YNNKEL (reference sequence). The ends were cut back, 2 bases at V and 2 bases at J, with 4 bases in the middle. The CDR3 has 13 residues. This CDR3 reads CASSQLAYNEQFF. As DNA, the CDR3 is TGTGCCAGCAGCCAACTAGCCTACAATGAGCAGTTCTTC.

V gene TRBV12-3 or TRBV12-4 combines with J gene TRBJ1-5; weak D call: TRBD1 (5 bases). The CDR3 spans 13 residues. V gave up 3 bases and J gave up 6 bases, with 9 bases separating them. DNA of the CDR3: TGTGCCAGCAGTTTGGGGGTCGGTCAGCCCCAGCATTTT. It yields the protein CASSLGVGQPQHF.

This clonotype was picked up many times. The chain employs TRBV5-1 and TRBJ2-1; 7 bases are a match to TRBD2. The germline V gene encodes CDR1 SGHRS and CDR2 YFSETQ. The CDR3 is made up of 15 amino acids. V was pared by 7 bases and J by 2 bases, with 9 bases of the junction left unmatched. The CDR3 loop is CASFCGRGTYNEQFF. CDR3 nucleotide sequence: TGCGCCAGCTTCTGCGGGAGAGGGACCTACAATGAGCAGTTCTTC.

This clonotype came up many times. This chain uses TRBV27 with TRBJ2-7; 9 bases line up with TRBD1. Germline CDR1 and CDR2: MNHEY and SMNVEV (reference sequence). This CDR3 has 12 residues. V was clipped by 7 bases and J by 6 bases; unmatched bases: 4. The CDR3 sequence: CASKTGGREQYF. The CDR3 DNA reads as TGTGCCAGCAAAACAGGGGGCCGCGAGCAGTACTTC.

This clonotype came up many times. V and J are TRBV18 and TRBJ1-4, with D hard to call. The V and J ends lost 3 bases and 5 bases respectively, with 13 bases between them. Germline CDR1 and CDR2: KGHSH and LQKENI. This CDR3 is 15 amino acids long. CDR3 sequence (DNA): TGTGCCAGCTCACCCCGTAGCAGCCGGAATGAAAAACTGTTTTTT. Its protein is CASSPRSSRNEKLFF.

On this clonotype: The junction departs from germline at one end; a sequencing error may be responsible. The chain is built from TRBV5-8 and TRBJ1-4; D is perhaps TRBD1 (5 bases). The germline V gene encodes CDR1 SGHTS and CDR2 YDEGEE. The CDR3 covers 16 residues. CDR3 nucleotides: TGTACCAGCAGCCAAGATGGTGGCCAGGGAAATGAAAAACTGTTTTTT. Its translation is CTSSQDGGQGNEKLFF.

Many counts were recorded for this clonotype. The gene calls are TRBV28 and TRBJ2-7; 10 bases are shared with TRBD2. V trimming: 10 bases; J trimming: 7 bases; junction bases outside the gene matches: 16. CDR1 and CDR2 from the germline V gene are MDHEN and SYDVKM. The CDR3 runs 15 residues. CDR3: CATLQREGPTEEQYF. The CDR3, as DNA: TGTGCCACCTTACAGCGGGAGGGCCCTACTGAGGAGCAGTACTTC.

There are many counts of this clonotype. V usage is TRBV19 and J usage is TRBJ2-5, with D possibly being TRBD2 (6 bases). From germline, CDR1 is LNHDA and CDR2 SQIVND (reference sequence). V was clipped by 6 bases and J by 0 bases, with 17 bases between them. This CDR3 region has 16 residues. The CDR3 sequence is CASSPKGGKNQETQYF. The CDR3, as DNA: TGTGCCAGTAGCCCCAAGGGAGGCAAGAACCAAGAGACCCAGTACTTC.

Many counts were recorded for this clonotype. V gene TRBV12-3 or TRBV12-4 combines with J gene TRBJ2-3, with a possible D match to TRBD2 (6 bases). V was clipped by 5 bases and J by 5 bases, with 11 bases between them. CDR3 length equals 13 residues. DNA for the CDR3: TGTGCCAGCAGTACCCCGGGACTAGATACGCAGTATTTT. Its protein is CASSTPGLDTQYF.

This clonotype was seen repeatedly, ten times or more. The rearrangement links TRBV20-1 to TRBJ2-1; 11 bases are shared with TRBD2. This CDR3 contains 17 residues. The germline V gene encodes CDR1 DFQATT and CDR2 SNEGSKA (reference sequence). Trimming cost V 3 bases and J 1 base; bases outside gene matches: 8. Here the CDR3 reads CSARELTSGISYNEQFF. For the CDR3, the DNA is TGCAGTGCTAGGGAACTGACTAGCGGGATATCCTACAATGAGCAGTTCTTC.

In DNA, the CDR3 is TGTGCTAGTGGTTTGGCCAACATGGACTACTATTATGGCTACACCTTC. Protein sequence: CASGLANMDYYYGYTF. The rearrangement joins TRBV12-5 to TRBJ1-2; unclear D gene. Germline values: CDR1 LGHNT, CDR2 FRNRAP. The CDR3 contains 16 residues. V lost 1 base, J lost 5 bases, and 17 bases lay in between. Together with reference TRBV12-5 and TRBJ1-2, the CDR3 gives the full variable domain: DARVTQTPRHKVTEMGQEVTMRCQPILGHNTVFWYRQTMMQGLELLAYFRNRAPLDDSGMPKDRFSAEMPDATLATLKIQPSEPRDSAVYFCASGLANMDYYYGYTFGSGTRLTVV.

This clonotype was seen repeatedly, ten times or more. This CDR3 is CAISEGKTSGSGYNEQFF. In DNA, the CDR3 is TGTGCCATCAGTGAGGGAAAGACTAGCGGGAGTGGTTACAATGAGCAGTTCTTC. The chain uses TRBV10-3 and TRBJ2-1; 12 nucleotides agree with TRBD2. With 2 bases clipped from V and 4 bases from J, the junction kept 9 bases outside the gene matches. CDR3 length: 18 amino acids. Germline V lookup: CDR1 ENHRY, CDR2 SYGVKD.

There are many counts of this clonotype. This chain joins TRBV7-9 and TRBJ2-2; maybe TRBD2 (6 bases). Germline V gene lookup returns CDR1 SEHNR and CDR2 FQNEAQ (reference sequence). CDR3 length: 16 amino acids. Trimming stripped 0 bases from V and 9 bases from J, with 17 bases between. The DNA of the CDR3 is TGTGCCAGCAGCTTAGCGCGGGGAATGGGTAACCGGGAGCTGTTTTTT. This codes for CASSLARGMGNRELFF.

This clonotype was picked up many times. The gene calls are TRBV20-1 and TRBJ2-1; a possible D gene is TRBD2 (5 bases). The CDR3 runs 15 residues. Trimming removed 3 bases from V and 3 bases from J, with 15 bases in between. From germline, CDR1 is DFQATT and CDR2 SNEGSKA (reference sequence). The DNA for the CDR3 is TGCAGTGCTAGGTTGGCTAGCTTTTTCTACAATGAGCAGTTCTTC. Translated: CSARLASFFYNEQFF.